This paragraph covers one T cell receptor beta chain sequence. Its antigen is currently not known. Per-base quality was not reported, and no clone a single base away is much larger than it. This sample is part of a study of graft-versus-host responses after intestinal transplantation (dated by TCRdb to 2020 to 2023). About the investigation overall: Recipients received multivisceral, liver-intestinal, or isolated intestinal transplants. Every recipient was given anti-thymocyte globulin induction, followed by 2 to 3 years of maintenance tacrolimus and steroids. After intestinal transplantation, graft-versus-host and host-versus-graft alloreactive T cell clones were followed in the graft, circulation and bone marrow using bulk TCR-beta CDR3 sequencing. To identify alloreactive clones, pre-transplant mixed lymphocyte reaction products were sequenced and then compared with unstimulated pre-transplant donor and recipient T cells. A cohort of under 30 intestinal transplant recipients, including one retransplant, was enrolled, and a few patients lacking pretransplant specimens were excluded. A peak of at least 4% donor T cells among recipient peripheral blood mononuclear cells was the definition used for donor T cell macrochimerism. Rather than being sequenced by the commercial service, samples from three later patients were sequenced in-house on an Illumina MiSeq and processed with MiXCR.

To isolate intraepithelial and lamina propria lymphocytes from graft specimens, dithiothreitol, EDTA incubations and collagenase D digestion were used. Bulk TCR-beta sequencing was performed on serial intestinal graft biopsy specimens collected as late as 600 days after transplant. Library construction relied on the immunoSEQ multiplex PCR assay. High-throughput TCR-beta CDR3 sequencing of genomic DNA from most patients was performed by Adaptive Biotechnologies. The original pipeline was this. TCR sequencing data were retrieved from Adaptive's ImmunoSEQ software for 15 to 20 patients, whereas three other patients were processed with MiXCR and VDJtools. CDR3 nucleotide sequences shared between donor and recipient were removed because their origin could not be assigned. Alloreactive clones required at least 2-fold expansion over unstimulated cells and minimum CFSE-low frequency of 0.002% (template counts) or 0.001% (read counts). Clones detected in sequenced pre-transplant spleen, lymph node, or MLR CFSE-low populations of the donor or recipient were defined as mappable. Cumulative frequency of alloreactive clones was calculated as a percentage of all sequences weighted by copy number. Imported from immuneACCESS, the table was reduced by TCRdb to in-frame sequences with V and J called. These copies leave out some clones; in studies compared against another copy, an unresolved V gene accounts for under half, and the cause of the remainder is not known. The DNA gave D and trimming, while V, J and clone size come from that table. The sample yields some 15,000 clones; 83% were counted once. The top ten hold approximately 3.6% of the sample.

V is reduced by 2 bases and J by 4 bases, leaving a spacing of 10 bases between them. Reading the germline V gene gives CDR1 SGHNT and CDR2 YENEEA. From the cysteine up to the phenylalanine, the CDR3 has a length of 14 residues. Solely the CDR3 DNA is kept, with 42 bases framed from the first base. What the research found in general, with its limitations: The conclusions were limited by the relatively low number and heterogeneity of the intestinal transplant patients. Peak levels of circulating GvH clones were associated with declines in HvG clones early after transplant. GvH clones were detected in recipient bone marrow, and some appeared earlier in ileal mucosa or blood, consistent with an intestinal mucosal origin. In the allografts of patients with donor T cell macrochimerism, GvH to HvG T cell clonal ratios were high.

The chain links TRBV11-3 with TRBJ2-3; the D gene is perhaps TRBD2, from 7 matching bases. The TCR originated in a human patient who received an intestinal transplant, so some T cells may come from the graft donor. Source: ileum tissue, taken approximately 590 days after intestinal transplantation. The CDR3: CASSLRGGADTQYF. The bases read TGTGCCAGCAGCTTAAGGGGGGGAGCAGATACGCAGTATTTT.